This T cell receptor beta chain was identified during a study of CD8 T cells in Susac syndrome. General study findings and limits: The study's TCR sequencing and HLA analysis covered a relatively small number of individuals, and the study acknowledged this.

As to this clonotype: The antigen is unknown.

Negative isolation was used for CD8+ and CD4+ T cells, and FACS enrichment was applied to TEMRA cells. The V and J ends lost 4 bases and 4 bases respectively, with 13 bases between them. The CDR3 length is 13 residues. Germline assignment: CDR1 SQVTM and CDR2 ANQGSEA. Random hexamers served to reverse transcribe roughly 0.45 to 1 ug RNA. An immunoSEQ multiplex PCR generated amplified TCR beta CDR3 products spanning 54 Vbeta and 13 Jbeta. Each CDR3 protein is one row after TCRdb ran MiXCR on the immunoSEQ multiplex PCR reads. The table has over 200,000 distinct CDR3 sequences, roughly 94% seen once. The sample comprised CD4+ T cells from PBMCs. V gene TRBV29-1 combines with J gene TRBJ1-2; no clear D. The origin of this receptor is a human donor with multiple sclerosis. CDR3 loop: CSVVGLTLYGYTF. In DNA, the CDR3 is TGCAGCGTTGTGGGCTTAACCCTCTATGGCTACACCTTC.